Each of the 3 T cell receptor beta chains below was sequenced from the same sample in a study of T cells after yellow fever vaccination. TCRdb ran MiXCR on the 5' RACE reads and lists one entry per CDR3 protein. The table lists a few hundred thousand distinct CDR3 sequences, roughly a fifth of them singletons. The source material was PBMCs, sampled 15 days after the yellow fever booster vaccination. These receptors were obtained from a man aged 25 to 40 who received the YFV17D yellow fever vaccine.

The V gene is TRBV4-3, the J gene TRBJ2-1; TRBD2 matches 12 bases. The junction had 5 bases not matched to a gene; V was cut back by 0 bases and J by 5 bases. The CDR3 totals 17 residues. CDR1 is LGHNA and CDR2 is YSLEER in the germline V gene. CDR3 nucleotides: TGCGCCAGCAGCCAAGAGGGAGGACTAGCGGGAAACAATGAGCAGTTCTTC. Translation: CASSQEGGLAGNNEQFF.

There are a few counts of this clonotype. This chain links TRBV2 with TRBJ2-4, with TRBD1 matching over 9 bases. Germline V gives CDR1 SNHLY, CDR2 FYNNEI. With V trimmed by 7 bases and J by 9 bases, 7 bases remained unmatched. The CDR3 contains 13 residues. The DNA of the CDR3 is TGTGCCAGCACCGAACAGGGGGCGGGCATTCAGTACTTC. Encoded protein: CASTEQGAGIQYF.

This clonotype appeared a few times. The chain has TRBV28 and TRBJ2-7, with a weak D call TRBD1 (6 bases). Germline CDR1 reads MDHEN; CDR2 reads SYDVKM. V was pared by 6 bases and J by 4 bases, with 19 bases between. CDR3 size: 15 residues. This CDR3 reads CASRAWGRQLYEQYF. The CDR3 bases are TGTGCCAGCAGGGCTTGGGGGCGGCAGTTATACGAGCAGTACTTC.